The entry that follows covers one T cell receptor (beta chain) sequence. This clonotype came up once. This clone's antigen is unknown. No per-base quality is available; no much larger clone lies one base away. One read alone makes for weak evidence. This sample stems from a study of T cells in Graves' hyperthyroidism and ophthalmopathy (dated by TCRdb to about 2019). Regarding the complete study: Peripheral blood samples were taken at initial diagnosis, before any treatment was given. Thyroid tissue and blood T-cell repertoires from six or seven Graves' hyperthyroidism patients were also compared in the study. The approximately 100 discovery patients were randomly split 7:3 into training and test sets. Following sampling, methimazole starting at 30 mg daily was given to hyperthyroidism patients, and high-dose intravenous methylprednisolone was given to ophthalmopathy patients. Prospective prediction of ophthalmopathy was tested in an independent validation cohort consisting of 18 hyperthyroidism patients and approximately 16 patients who later progressed to ophthalmopathy. The paper reports TCR Vbeta CDR3 sequencing of some 140 peripheral blood samples: some 44 ophthalmopathy, over 70 hyperthyroidism and around 17 progressor patients. A discovery cohort of about a hundred patients, 43 with Graves' ophthalmopathy and about 60 with stable Graves' hyperthyroidism, was used to find distinguishing TCR V-J signatures. Overall study results and their limits: In cross-validation, a model built on a 13 V-J signature told ophthalmopathy apart from stable hyperthyroidism with approximately 90% sensitivity and roughly 81% specificity, and in testing the same model reached 80%/75%. Most expanded thyroid clonotypes (frequency above 0.001) were also found in blood, which suggests that blood repertoires may mirror thyroid immune responses. No statistical method was used to fix the sample size in advance, and group allocation was not hidden from the investigators. In validation, the model predicted progression to ophthalmopathy a median of approximately 6.3 months before onset, with over 60% sensitivity and roughly 77% specificity.

Hyperthyroidism patients were aged 18 to 65 years and newly diagnosed, with disease duration of less than 2 months. Exclusion was applied to patients with uncontrolled infections, other autoimmune diseases, pregnancy or lactation. Diagnoses were based on clinical symptoms, serum thyroxine and TRAb, thyroid ultrasound and orbital computed tomography. Blood from progressor patients was drawn when they were first diagnosed with hyperthyroidism, before any ophthalmopathy symptoms appeared. Ficoll-Paque density gradient centrifugation was used to isolate PBMCs from 8.5 to 10 ml of fresh peripheral blood. Progressor patients were initially diagnosed with Graves' hyperthyroidism and developed ophthalmopathy during follow-up. Total RNA was extracted with Trizol reagent, and quality was checked on an Agilent 2100 Bioanalyzer. From its cysteine to its phenylalanine, the CDR3 spans 14 amino acids. CDR3 DNA only is kept here, 42 bases in frame from base 1. V is cut back by 3 bases and J by 2 bases, with 2 bases in the junction unmatched. The germline V gene supplies CDR1 SNHLY and CDR2 FYNNEI.

The TCR beta CDR3 regions were amplified from RNA transcripts. The TCR CDR3 was subjected to a first round of RT-PCR using the HTBI primer set and the Qiagen OneStep RT-PCR kit. The libraries were constructed in a second round of multiplex PCR and then size-selected and purified. Sequencing of the libraries was done on an Illumina HiSeq2000 using paired-end 100 bp reads. In the paper's pipeline: SOAPnuke was used to process the raw data, with reads discarded if the reads contained adapters or uncalled bases, had a mean Phred below 15, or lacked an exact constant-primer or identifier match. COPE v1.2.5 was used to merge the high-quality paired reads, and each unique nucleotide sequence was defined as a clonotype. MiTCR v1.1 was used to align clonotypes to the IMGT TRBV, TRBD and TRBJ reference segments. Analysis was restricted to V-J combinations with a frequency above 0.0001, which covered just over 98% of repertoires. A TCS score was defined as the ratio between F50 (clonal expansion) and ExV (chaos), using BLOSUM62-based TCRdist between CDR3 peptides within each V-J. Welch's t-statistics and random forest reduced 500 to 650 V-J features to about 13, which were used in a naive Bayes classifier (R e1071). Starting from the raw public reads, TCRdb applied fastp trimming at Q25, assembled clones with MiXCR and retained in-frame beta chains. Duplicate CDR3 protein sequences are folded into a single record with the most common DNA and genes. TCRdb, not the authors, supplied the V and J calls. This sample comprises 150,000 or so distinct CDR3 sequences, around 21% of them detected only once. The ten largest clonotypes hold 60% to 70% of the sample.

The sample was blood. The sequence joins TRBV2 to TRBJ2-7, and TRBD1 aligns with 9 junction nucleotides. The TCR comes from a woman in her forties or fifties with Graves' hyperthyroidism that later progressed to Graves' ophthalmopathy. CDR3 sequence: CASSEGQGAYEQYF. The DNA sequence is given as TGTGCCAGCAGTGAGGGACAGGGAGCCTACGAGCAGTACTTC.